This T cell receptor (beta chain) was captured in a study of T cell changes during pregnancy in multiple sclerosis. Generated by immunoSEQ multiplex PCR, the TCRdb table keeps only in-frame clones and is missing some. The sample has 45,000 to 70,000 clones, just over 90% seen once; the top ten hold roughly 0.2%. The V and J ends lost 1 base and 5 bases respectively, with 6 bases between them. Germline loops: CDR1 KGHSH, CDR2 LQKENI. This CDR3 is built from 13 residues. The chain joins TRBV18 to TRBJ1-5; D is ambiguous. This specimen consisted of CD4+ T cells from peripheral blood mononuclear cells, obtained in the second trimester of pregnancy. This clonotype was obtained from a female donor with multiple sclerosis, enrolled in a pregnancy study. This CDR3 reads CASSPLRDQPQHF. CDR3 nucleotides: TGTGCCAGCTCACCACTTAGAGATCAGCCCCAGCATTTT.